One sample yielded the 8 T cell receptor beta chains listed below, sequenced in a study of cytomegalovirus exposure and HLA in healthy donors. The PCR contained 60 Vbeta and 13 Jbeta primers. Here immunoSEQ multiplex PCR was the method, and the copy in TCRdb shows in-frame clones only, minus some. The data hold over 50,000 clones, with about 81% observed a single time. Sample: PBMCs. The receptors were gathered from a man between 45 and 60 years old in good health and CMV-seropositive.

This chain connects TRBV7-8 to TRBJ1-5, with a tentative D call TRBD1 (5 bases). The CDR3 is made up of 13 amino acids. Trimming pared 4 bases from V and 9 bases from J, leaving 13 bases between. Germline V CDR1 and CDR2: SGHVS, FQNEAQ. The CDR3 DNA reads TGTGCCAGCAGCTCTCCGGGACTGGGGCCCCAGCATTTT. This gives the protein CASSSPGLGPQHF.

This chain connects TRBV6-1 to TRBJ1-2, with 12 bases identical to TRBD1. The CDR3 sequence is 13 residues long. Germline values: CDR1 MNHNS, CDR2 SASEGT. The V and J ends lost 6 bases and 14 bases, in that order; junction bases with no gene match: 10. The CDR3 reads CASRQGQGARGTF. For the CDR3, the DNA is TGTGCCAGCAGACAGGGACAGGGGGCTCGGGGTACCTTC.

The chain couples TRBV9 to TRBJ2-7, with D hard to call. The CDR3 loop spans 13 amino acids. V lost 8 bases and J lost 1, with 13 bases in between. Per the germline V gene, CDR1 is SGDLS and CDR2 is YYNGEE. CDR3 in amino acids: CASSSIPSYEQYF. The CDR3 nucleotides read TGTGCCAGTTCGAGTATCCCGTCCTACGAGCAGTACTTC. Based on the CDR3 plus reference TRBV9 and TRBJ2-7, the full variable domain is DSGVTQTPKHLITATGQRVTLRCSPRSGDLSVYWYQQSLDQGLQFLIQYYNGEERAKGNILERFSAQQFPDLHSELNLSSLELGDSALYFCASSSIPSYEQYFGPGTRLTVT.

Comments on this clone: Germline and junction disagree at one end, which may indicate a read error. The J gene is TRBJ2-7, the V gene TRBV7-9, with 10 bases fitting TRBD1. The CDR3 is 14 residues long. CDR1 SEHNR and CDR2 FQNEAQ come from the germline V gene (reference sequence). CDR3 loop: CSSSFGTGAYEQYF. In DNA form, the CDR3 reads TGTTCCAGCAGCTTCGGGACAGGGGCCTACGAGCAGTACTTC.

V gene TRBV4-2 combines with J gene TRBJ1-1; tentatively, D is TRBD1 (5 bases). The ends were cut back, 2 bases at V and 1 base at J, with 8 bases in the middle. Germline loops: CDR1 LGHNA, CDR2 YNFKEQ. The CDR3 length is 14 residues. This CDR3 is CASSQPDRNTEAFF. As DNA, the CDR3 is TGTGCCAGCAGCCAACCCGACAGGAACACTGAAGCTTTCTTT.

The V and J genes are TRBV6-5 and TRBJ2-7, with 10 bases aligning to TRBD2. Unmatched junction bases numbered 6, after V lost 2 bases and J lost 5 bases. Germline V lookup: CDR1 MNHEY, CDR2 SVGAGI. The CDR3 has 15 amino acids. CDR3 amino acids: CASSYKSGGANEQYF. The CDR3 nucleotides read TGTGCCAGCAGTTACAAAAGCGGGGGGGCCAACGAGCAGTACTTC.

The chain carries TRBV6-1 and TRBJ2-4, with 10 nucleotides matching TRBD1. Germline V gene sequence: CDR1 MNHNS, CDR2 SASEGT. The CDR3 sequence is 16 residues long. V shed 3 bases and J 0 bases; nucleotides not matched to a gene: 2. Here the CDR3 reads CASSDGTGVAKNIQYF. In DNA form, the CDR3 reads TGTGCCAGCAGTGACGGGACAGGGGTAGCCAAAAACATTCAGTACTTC.

V usage is TRBV19 and J usage is TRBJ1-1; TRBD1 is a possible D gene (6 bases). Germline-derived CDR1 and CDR2 are LNHDA and SQIVND (reference sequence). The V and J ends lost 3 bases and 8 bases respectively, with 13 bases between them. CDR3 length: 13 residues. The CDR3 protein is CASSIGVTGEAFF. In nucleotides, the CDR3 is TGTGCCAGTAGTATTGGGGTTACAGGGGAAGCTTTCTTT.